Below, 5 T cell receptor beta chains from the same sample are listed, as sequenced in a study of cytomegalovirus exposure and HLA in healthy donors. Primers: 60 Vbeta forward and 13 Jbeta reverse. Data came from immunoSEQ multiplex PCR; TCRdb stores just in-frame clones and leaves some out. The table has 150,000 or so clones, about 85% seen once; the top ten hold less than 2.5%. The sample taken for sequencing was PBMCs. The receptors come from a woman between 18 and 30 years old in good health and CMV-seronegative.

This rearrangement joins TRBV7-2 to TRBJ1-2; TRBD1 is a possible D gene (5 bases). Per germline, CDR1 SGHTA and CDR2 FQGNSA. V was clipped by 3 bases and J by 3 bases, with 11 bases between them. This CDR3 region has 14 residues. CDR3 region: CASSLGGADYGYTF. The CDR3 DNA reads TGTGCCAGCAGCTTGGGAGGGGCGGACTATGGCTACACCTTC.

The V call is TRBV19, the J call TRBJ1-5; D ambiguous. Germline assignment: CDR1 LNHDA and CDR2 SQIVND (reference sequence). The CDR3 length is 14 residues. Trimming pared 3 bases from V and 8 bases from J, leaving 14 bases between. Here the CDR3 DNA reads TGTGCCAGTAGTATCCCTGATTACGCGGAGCCCCAGCATTTT. Residues: CASSIPDYAEPQHF. Drawing the rest from reference TRBV19 and TRBJ1-5, the complete variable domain is DGGITQSPKYLFRKEGQNVTLSCEQNLNHDAMYWYRQDPGQGLRLIYYSQIVNDFQKGDIAEGYSVSREKKESFPLTVTSAQKNPTAFYLCASSIPDYAEPQHFGDGTRLSIL.

The chain is built from TRBV7-2 and TRBJ2-5, with 7 bases lining up with TRBD1. The CDR3 has 17 residues. J lost 5 bases, V lost 1 base, and 13 bases had no gene match. Germline assignment: CDR1 SGHTA and CDR2 FQGNSA. CDR3 bases: TGTGCCAGCAGCTTAGTCCAAAACCTAGGGGGCCAGGAGACCCAGTACTTC. Amino acid sequence: CASSLVQNLGGQETQYF.

The chain recombines TRBV5-6 with TRBJ1-6; 8 bases line up with TRBD1. Germline lookup yields CDR1 SGHDT and CDR2 YYEEEE. Trimming cost V 0 bases and J 8 bases; bases outside gene matches: 1. CDR3 length equals 14 residues. The CDR3 loop is CASSLAGGDSPLHF. In DNA, the CDR3 is TGTGCCAGCAGCTTGGCAGGGGGCGATTCACCCCTCCACTTT.

The rearrangement uses TRBV30 and TRBJ1-3; D might be TRBD1 (6 bases). Germline V gives CDR1 GTSNPN, CDR2 SVGIG (reference sequence). The V gene lost 5 bases and the J gene lost 0 bases, with 11 bases spanning the gap. This CDR3 has 14 residues. The CDR3 sequence: CAWWDNLSGNTIYF. CDR3 sequence (DNA): TGTGCCTGGTGGGACAACCTCTCTGGAAACACCATATATTTT.